This T cell receptor beta chain was documented in a study of shared clonotypes between healthy human individuals. Study background: The composition of the donors was a couple of women and a few men aged 18 to 49. Study-wide points: Blood alone was sampled, and tissue repertoires likely differ.

CDR1 and CDR2 from the germline V gene are SGDLS and YYNGEE. The CDR3 spans 10 residues. V was pared by 10 bases and J by 9 bases, with 11 bases between. Several immunoSEQ 96-well plates shared each subset's DNA, each plate a replicate. TCRdb's table, derived via immunoSEQ multiplex PCR, lists solely in-frame clones and lacks some. Here the sample spans a few million clones, 85% to 95% being singletons. This clone has only a few counts. What it recognizes is unknown. This receptor was identified in a man aged 18 to 29 in good health. Some clones in this sample may be carry-over from other donors' samples. Source material: naive CD4+ T cells from PBMCs. As for subset: CD45RA+ positively selected. The chain joins TRBV9 to TRBJ1-5; D unresolved. Here the CDR3 DNA reads TGTGCCCGTGCGCCTCGGCCCCAGCATTTT. It is translated as CARAPRPQHF.